This TCR beta chain was obtained from a study of beta chain features in type 1 diabetes. Isolated RNA was reverse transcribed in full, so expressed TCRB transcripts were sequenced. Measured with immunoSEQ multiplex PCR; TCRdb has only the in-frame clones, and not every one. The table includes roughly 400,000 clones, roughly 16% detected once. CDR1 and CDR2 from the germline V gene are SQVTM and ANQGSEA. The CDR3 contains 13 residues. Trimming removed 4 bases from V and 4 bases from J, with 13 bases in between. As to this clone: Its antigen is still unknown.

Overall study findings and caveats: A closer apparent resemblance between naive, central memory and Treg TCRB repertoires was seen in patients than in healthy donors.

The chain combines TRBV29-1 with TRBJ2-5; D is ambiguous. Sequencing was performed on naive CD4+ T cells from blood. This clonotype was sampled from a young woman in good health. The CDR3 DNA is TGCAGCGTTGGGCACACGACTTCAGAGACCCAGTACTTC. As protein: CSVGHTTSETQYF.